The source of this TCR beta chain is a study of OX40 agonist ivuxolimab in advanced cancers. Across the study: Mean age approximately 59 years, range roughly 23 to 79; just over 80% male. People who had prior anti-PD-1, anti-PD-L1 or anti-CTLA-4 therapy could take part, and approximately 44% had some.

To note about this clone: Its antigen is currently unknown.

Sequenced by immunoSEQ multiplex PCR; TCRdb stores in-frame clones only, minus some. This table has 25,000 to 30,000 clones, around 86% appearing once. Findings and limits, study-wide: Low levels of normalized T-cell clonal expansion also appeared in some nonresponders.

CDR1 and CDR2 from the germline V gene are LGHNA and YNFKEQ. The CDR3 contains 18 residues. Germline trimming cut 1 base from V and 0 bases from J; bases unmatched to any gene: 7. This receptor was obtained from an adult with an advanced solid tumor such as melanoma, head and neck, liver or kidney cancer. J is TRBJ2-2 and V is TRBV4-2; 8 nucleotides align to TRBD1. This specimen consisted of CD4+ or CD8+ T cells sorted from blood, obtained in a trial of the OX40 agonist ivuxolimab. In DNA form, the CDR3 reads TGTGCCAGCAGCCAAGGTACCGGGACAGGACCGAACACCGGGGAGCTGTTTTTT. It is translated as CASSQGTGTGPNTGELFF.